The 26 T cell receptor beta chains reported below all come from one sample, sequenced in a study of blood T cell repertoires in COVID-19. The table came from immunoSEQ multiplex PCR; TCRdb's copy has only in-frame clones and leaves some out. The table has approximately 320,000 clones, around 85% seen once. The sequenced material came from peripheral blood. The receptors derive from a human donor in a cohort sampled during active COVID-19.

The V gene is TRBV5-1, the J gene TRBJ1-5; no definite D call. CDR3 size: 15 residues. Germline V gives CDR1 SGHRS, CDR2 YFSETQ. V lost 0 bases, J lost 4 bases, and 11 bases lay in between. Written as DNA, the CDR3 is TGCGCCAGCAGCTTGGGAGGGATGGGGAATCAGCCCCAGCATTTT. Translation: CASSLGGMGNQPQHF.

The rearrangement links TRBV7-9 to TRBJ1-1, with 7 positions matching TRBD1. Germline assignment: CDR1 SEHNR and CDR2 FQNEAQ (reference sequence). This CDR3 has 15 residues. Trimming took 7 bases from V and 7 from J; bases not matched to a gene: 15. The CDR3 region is CASNKGARTGDEAFF. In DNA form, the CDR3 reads TGTGCCAGCAACAAAGGCGCAAGGACAGGAGATGAAGCTTTCTTT.

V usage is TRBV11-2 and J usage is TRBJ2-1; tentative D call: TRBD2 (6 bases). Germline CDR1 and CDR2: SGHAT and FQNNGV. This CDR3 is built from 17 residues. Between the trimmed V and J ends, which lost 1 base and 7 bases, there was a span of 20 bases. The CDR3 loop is CASSLGPQGKGRNEQFF. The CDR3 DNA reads TGTGCCAGCAGCTTAGGACCGCAGGGCAAAGGGAGGAATGAGCAGTTCTTC. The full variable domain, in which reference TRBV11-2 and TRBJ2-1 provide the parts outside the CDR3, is EAGVAQSPRYKIIEKRQSVAFWCNPISGHATLYWYQQILGQGPKLLIQFQNNGVVDDSQLPKDRFSAERLKGVDSTLKIQPAKLEDSAVYLCASSLGPQGKGRNEQFFGPGTRLTVL.

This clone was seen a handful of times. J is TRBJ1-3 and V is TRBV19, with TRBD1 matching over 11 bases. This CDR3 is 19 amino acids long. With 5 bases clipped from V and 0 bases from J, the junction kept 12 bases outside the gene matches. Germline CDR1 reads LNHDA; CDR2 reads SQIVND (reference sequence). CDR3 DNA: TGTGCCAGTAGTCCGGACAGGGGGCCTTACTTAATCTCTGGAAACACCATATATTTT. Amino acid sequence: CASSPDRGPYLISGNTIYF.

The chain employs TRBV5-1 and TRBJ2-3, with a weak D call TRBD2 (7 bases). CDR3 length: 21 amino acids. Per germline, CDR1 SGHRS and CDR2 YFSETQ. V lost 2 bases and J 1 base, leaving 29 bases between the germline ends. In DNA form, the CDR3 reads TGCGCCAGCAGCTTTTATGGGGCCTATGGCGGGGGCGGTATGGGCACAGATACGCAGTATTTT. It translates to CASSFYGAYGGGGMGTDTQYF. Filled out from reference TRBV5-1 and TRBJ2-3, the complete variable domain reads KAGVTQTPRYLIKTRGQQVTLSCSPISGHRSVSWYQQTPGQGLQFLFEYFSETQRNKGNFPGRFSGRQFSNSRSEMNVSTLELGDSALYLCASSFYGAYGGGGMGTDTQYFGPGTRLTVL.

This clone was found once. The CDR3 spells CASSDGQVKAKNIQYF. CDR3 DNA: TGTGCCAGCAGTGACGGACAGGTGAAAGCCAAAAACATTCAGTACTTC. This chain uses TRBV6-1 with TRBJ2-4; 7 bases line up with TRBD1. With V trimmed by 3 bases and J by 0 bases, 5 bases remained unmatched. Germline assignment: CDR1 MNHNS and CDR2 SASEGT. The CDR3 loop spans 16 amino acids.

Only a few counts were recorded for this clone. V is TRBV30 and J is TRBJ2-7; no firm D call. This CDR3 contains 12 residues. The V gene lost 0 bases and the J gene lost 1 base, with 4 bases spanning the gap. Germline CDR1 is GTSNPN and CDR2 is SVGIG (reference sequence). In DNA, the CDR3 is TGTGCCTGGAGTGTACGGTCCTACGAGCAGTACTTC. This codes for CAWSVRSYEQYF.

Here the CDR3 reads CASSLQDRAADTQYF. The CDR3, as DNA: TGCGCCAGCAGCCTCCAGGACAGGGCGGCAGATACGCAGTATTTT. The V call is TRBV5-1, the J call TRBJ2-3; 8 bases fit TRBD1. The germline V gene has CDR1 SGHRS and CDR2 YFSETQ. V trimming: 4 bases; J trimming: 4 bases; junction bases outside the gene matches: 8. This CDR3 region has 15 residues.

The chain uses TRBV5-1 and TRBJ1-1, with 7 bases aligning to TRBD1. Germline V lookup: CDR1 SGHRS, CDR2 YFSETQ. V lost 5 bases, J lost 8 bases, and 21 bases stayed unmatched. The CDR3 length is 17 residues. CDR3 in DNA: TGCGCCAGCAGGCTAACTCCGGGACAGCGCCCGAGAGGGGAAGCTTTCTTT. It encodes CASRLTPGQRPRGEAFF.

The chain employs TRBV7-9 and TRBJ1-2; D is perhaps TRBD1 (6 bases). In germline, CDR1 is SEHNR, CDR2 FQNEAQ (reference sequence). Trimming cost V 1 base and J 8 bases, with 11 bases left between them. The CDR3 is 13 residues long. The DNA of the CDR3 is TGTGCCAGCAGCTTAGAACAGGGTGACGGCTACACCTTC. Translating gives CASSLEQGDGYTF. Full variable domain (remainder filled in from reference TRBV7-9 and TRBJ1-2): DTGVSQNPRHKITKRGQNVTFRCDPISEHNRLYWYRQTLGQGPEFLTYFQNEAQLEKSRLLSDRFSAERPKGSFSTLEIQRTEQGDSAMYLCASSLEQGDGYTFGSGTRLTVV.

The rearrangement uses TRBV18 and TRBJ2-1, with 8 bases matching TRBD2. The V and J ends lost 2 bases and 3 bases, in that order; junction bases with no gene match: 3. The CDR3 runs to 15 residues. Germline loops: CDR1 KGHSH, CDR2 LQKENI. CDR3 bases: TGTGCCAGCTCACCATATAGCGGGGACTACAATGAGCAGTTCTTC. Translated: CASSPYSGDYNEQFF.

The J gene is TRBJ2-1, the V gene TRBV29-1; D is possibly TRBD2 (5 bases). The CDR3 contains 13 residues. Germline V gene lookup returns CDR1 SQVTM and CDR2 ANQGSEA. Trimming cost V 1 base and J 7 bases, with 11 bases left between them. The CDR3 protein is CSVEGGSENEQFF. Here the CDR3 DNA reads TGCAGCGTTGAAGGAGGGTCGGAGAATGAGCAGTTCTTC.

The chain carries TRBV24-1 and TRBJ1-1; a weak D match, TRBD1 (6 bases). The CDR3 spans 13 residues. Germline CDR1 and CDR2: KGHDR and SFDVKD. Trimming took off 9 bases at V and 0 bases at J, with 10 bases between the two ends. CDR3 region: CATQGRVNTEAFF. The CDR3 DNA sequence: TGTGCCACCCAGGGGAGGGTGAACACTGAAGCTTTCTTT.

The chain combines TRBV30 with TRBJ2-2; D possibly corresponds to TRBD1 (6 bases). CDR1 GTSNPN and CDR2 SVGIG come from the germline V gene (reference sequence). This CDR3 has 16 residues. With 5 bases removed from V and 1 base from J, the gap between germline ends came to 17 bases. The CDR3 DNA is TGTGCCTGGCTCCCCGGAGTCAGGGGGAACACCGGGGAGCTGTTTTTT. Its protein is CAWLPGVRGNTGELFF. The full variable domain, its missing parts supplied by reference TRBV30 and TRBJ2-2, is SQTIHQWPATLVQPVGSPLSLECTVEGTSNPNLYWYRQAAGRGLQLLFYSVGIGQISSEVPQNLSASRPQDRQFILSSKKLLLSDSGFYLCAWLPGVRGNTGELFFGEGSRLTVL.

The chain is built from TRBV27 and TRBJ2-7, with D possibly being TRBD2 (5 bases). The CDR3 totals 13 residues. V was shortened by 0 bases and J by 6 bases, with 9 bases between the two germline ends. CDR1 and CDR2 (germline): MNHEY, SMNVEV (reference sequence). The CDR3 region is CASSLSRGSEQYF. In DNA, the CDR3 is TGTGCCAGCAGTTTATCTCGGGGATCCGAGCAGTACTTC.

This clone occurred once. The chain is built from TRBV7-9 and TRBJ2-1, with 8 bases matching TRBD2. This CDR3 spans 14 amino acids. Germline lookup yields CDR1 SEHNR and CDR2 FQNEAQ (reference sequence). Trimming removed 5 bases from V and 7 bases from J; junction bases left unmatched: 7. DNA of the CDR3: TGTGCCAGCAGCCAATTAGCGGGAAGGAATGAGCAGTTCTTC. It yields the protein CASSQLAGRNEQFF. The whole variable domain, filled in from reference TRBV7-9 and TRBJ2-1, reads DTGVSQNPRHKITKRGQNVTFRCDPISEHNRLYWYRQTLGQGPEFLTYFQNEAQLEKSRLLSDRFSAERPKGSFSTLEIQRTEQGDSAMYLCASSQLAGRNEQFFGPGTRLTVL.

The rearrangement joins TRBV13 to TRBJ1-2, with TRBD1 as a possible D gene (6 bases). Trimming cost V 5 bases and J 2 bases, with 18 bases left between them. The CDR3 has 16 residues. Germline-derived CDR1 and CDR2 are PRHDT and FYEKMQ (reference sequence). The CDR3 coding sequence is TGTGCCAGCAGCATCCGTACAGGGTACGAAAACTATGGCTACACCTTC. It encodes CASSIRTGYENYGYTF. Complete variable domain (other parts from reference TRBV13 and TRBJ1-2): AAGVIQSPRHLIKEKRETATLKCYPIPRHDTVYWYQQGPGQDPQFLISFYEKMQSDKGSIPDRFSAQQFSDYHSELNMSSLELGDSALYFCASSIRTGYENYGYTFGSGTRLTVV.

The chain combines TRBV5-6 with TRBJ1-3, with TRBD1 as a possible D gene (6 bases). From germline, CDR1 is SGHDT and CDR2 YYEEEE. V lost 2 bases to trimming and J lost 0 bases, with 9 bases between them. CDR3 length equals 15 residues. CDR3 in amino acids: CASSFGGPSGNTIYF. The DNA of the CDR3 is TGTGCCAGCAGCTTTGGGGGCCCCTCTGGAAACACCATATATTTT.

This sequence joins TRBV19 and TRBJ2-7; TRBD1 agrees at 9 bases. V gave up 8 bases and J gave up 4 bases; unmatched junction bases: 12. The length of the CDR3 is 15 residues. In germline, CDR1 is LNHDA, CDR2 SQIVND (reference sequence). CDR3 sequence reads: CASATRGTGKYEQYF. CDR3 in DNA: TGTGCCAGTGCTACAAGGGGGACAGGGAAATACGAGCAGTACTTC.

The CDR3 nucleotides are TGTGCTAGTGGTTCGCCGACAGGGATAGCTTTCTTT. Protein sequence: CASGSPTGIAFF. The rearrangement joins TRBV12-5 to TRBJ1-1; 7 bases are a match to TRBD1. There are 12 residues in the CDR3. With V trimmed by 4 bases and J by 10 bases, 6 bases remained unmatched. The germline V gene has CDR1 LGHNT and CDR2 FRNRAP.

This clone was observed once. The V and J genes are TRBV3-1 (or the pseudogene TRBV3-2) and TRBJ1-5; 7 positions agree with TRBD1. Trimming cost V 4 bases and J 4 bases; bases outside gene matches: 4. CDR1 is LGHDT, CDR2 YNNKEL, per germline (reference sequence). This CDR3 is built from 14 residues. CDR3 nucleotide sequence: TGTGCCAGCAGCCCAGGACAGGTAAATCAGCCCCAGCATTTT. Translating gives CASSPGQVNQPQHF.

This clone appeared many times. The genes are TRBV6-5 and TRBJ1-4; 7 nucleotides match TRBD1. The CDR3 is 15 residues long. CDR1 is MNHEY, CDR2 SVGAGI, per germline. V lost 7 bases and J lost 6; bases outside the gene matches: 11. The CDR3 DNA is TGTGCCAGCACCATGTCAGGGGGAGTTGATGAAAAACTGTTTTTT. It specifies CASTMSGGVDEKLFF.

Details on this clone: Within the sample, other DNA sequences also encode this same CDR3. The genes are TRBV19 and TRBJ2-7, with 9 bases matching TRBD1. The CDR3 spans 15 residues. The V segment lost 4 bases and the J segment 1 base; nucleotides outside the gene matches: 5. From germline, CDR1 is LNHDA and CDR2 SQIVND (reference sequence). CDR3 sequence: CASSTPGQGSYEQYF. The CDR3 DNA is TGTGCCAGTAGTACGCCGGGACAGGGATCCTACGAGCAGTACTTC.

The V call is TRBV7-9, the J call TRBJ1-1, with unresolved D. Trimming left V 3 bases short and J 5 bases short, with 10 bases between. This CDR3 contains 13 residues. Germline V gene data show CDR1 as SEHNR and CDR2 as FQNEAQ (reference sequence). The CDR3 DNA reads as TGTGCCAGCAGCTTCCCAGAAAAGACTGAAGCTTTCTTT. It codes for CASSFPEKTEAFF.

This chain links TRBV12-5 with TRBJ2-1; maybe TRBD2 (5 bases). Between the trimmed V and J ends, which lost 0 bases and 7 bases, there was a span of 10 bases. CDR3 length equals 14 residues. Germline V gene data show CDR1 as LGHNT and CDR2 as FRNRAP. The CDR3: CASGLVIGGNEQFF. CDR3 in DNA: TGTGCTAGTGGTTTGGTAATCGGCGGGAATGAGCAGTTCTTC.

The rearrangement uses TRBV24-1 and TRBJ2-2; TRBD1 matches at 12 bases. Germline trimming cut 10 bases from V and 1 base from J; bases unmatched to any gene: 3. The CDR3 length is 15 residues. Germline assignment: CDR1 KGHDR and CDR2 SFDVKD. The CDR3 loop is CATGDRGQNTGELFF. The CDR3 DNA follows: TGTGCCACGGGGGACAGGGGGCAGAACACCGGGGAGCTGTTTTTT.